The clone carrying this T cell receptor beta chain was found many times. What it recognizes is unknown. TCRdb re-derived calls from the 5' RACE reads in MiXCR, one entry per CDR3 protein. The sample has about 48,000 distinct CDR3 sequences, 4.5% to 7% seen once; the top ten hold approximately 1.5%. CD4+ or CD8+ T cells, 1 million per library, were used for sorted libraries. The sample comes from a study of neurological immune-mediated disorders. The study's findings and limits: Neither clinical nor MRI features showed any association with the multiple sclerosis repertoire cluster, and the authors stated that larger cohorts are needed. No CDR3 amino acid sequences recurred among expanded clones across subjects, suggesting private repertoires in all groups.

The clonotype originates from a woman under 30 with multiple sclerosis. Sequenced input: CD4+ T cells from blood.

In DNA, the CDR3 is TGCGCCAGCAGCTTGTCCAGGGTCACGGGAGGGGAGCTGTTTTTT. Translating gives CASSLSRVTGGELFF. The V gene is TRBV5-1, the J gene TRBJ2-2, with D possibly being TRBD1 or TRBD2 (5 bases each). With 1 base removed from V and 8 bases from J, the gap between germline ends came to 15 bases. The CDR3 consists of 15 residues. In germline, CDR1 is SGHRS, CDR2 YFSETQ.